Following are 21 T cell receptor beta chains from one sample sequenced in a study of T cells expressing NK-cell markers. Each CDR3 protein gets one entry in TCRdb, which reprocessed the 5' RACE reads and gives no DNA. The table for this sample gives 350,000 to 450,000 distinct CDR3 sequences. Input material: blood T cells: a sorted CD56 or NKG2C T cell subset, CD4+ or CD8+ T cells, or bulk PBMC T cells (not recorded which). These receptors all come from a man aged 18 to 69 in good health.

The chain recombines TRBV9 with TRBJ2-3. The CDR3 length is 13 residues. The germline V gene encodes CDR1 SGDLS and CDR2 YYNGEE. The CDR3 here is CASSRMEGDTQYF.

The rearrangement uses TRBV7-9 and TRBJ2-1; TCRdb's D call of TRBD1 is untestable without DNA. The germline V gene encodes CDR1 SEHNR and CDR2 FQNEAQ (reference sequence). This CDR3 has 18 residues. CDR3 sequence reads: CASSPPRGGGQGYNEQFF.

The chain combines TRBV5-1 with TRBJ2-3. The CDR3 loop spans 12 amino acids. Germline assignment: CDR1 SGHRS and CDR2 YFSETQ. The CDR3 sequence is CACGVSTDTQYF.

The chain couples TRBV5-5 to TRBJ1-2; the TCRdb D gene call, TRBD1, has no DNA to confirm it. Germline values: CDR1 SGHKS, CDR2 YYEKEE (reference sequence). CDR3 size: 15 residues. CDR3 loop: CASSSGTASNYGYTF.

The rearrangement uses TRBV5-4 and TRBJ1-5; the D call of TRBD1 rests on TCRdb alone, since no DNA is present to check it. Germline V CDR1 and CDR2: SGHNT, YYREEE (reference sequence). This CDR3 has 19 residues. CDR3 loop: CASSSAGTGAAPRGQPQHF.

The chain employs TRBV5-1 and TRBJ2-1; lacking DNA, the TRBD1 call made by TCRdb goes unchecked. Germline CDR1 SGHRS, CDR2 YFSETQ. This CDR3 spans 14 amino acids. CDR3 sequence reads: CASSFLTGSNEQFF.

This chain joins TRBV3-1 and TRBJ2-5; absent DNA, TCRdb's TRBD2 call cannot be checked. Germline V gene data show CDR1 as LGHDT and CDR2 as YNNKEL (reference sequence). The CDR3 is made up of 15 amino acids. The CDR3 reads CASSQDPAREETQYF.

This chain connects TRBV5-1 to TRBJ2-5; lacking DNA, the TRBD1 call made by TCRdb goes unchecked. This CDR3 is built from 15 residues. The germline V gene has CDR1 SGHRS and CDR2 YFSETQ. The CDR3 here is CASSLGQGREVTQYF.

V is TRBV6-5 and J is TRBJ1-3; as DNA is missing, the TRBD1 call by TCRdb cannot be tested. The CDR3 totals 16 residues. The germline V gene encodes CDR1 MNHEY and CDR2 SVGAGI. The chain's CDR3 is CASSYATQGAGNTIYF.

V gene TRBV7-7 combines with J gene TRBJ2-2; the TRBD1 assignment by TCRdb is unverifiable without DNA. This CDR3 has 15 amino acids. Germline V lookup: CDR1 SSHAT, CDR2 FNYEAQ (reference sequence). This CDR3 reads CASSPGQGNTGELFF.

The CDR3 loop is CASSQQGGNQPQHF. The chain has TRBV6-2 or TRBV6-3 and TRBJ1-5; without DNA, the TCRdb call of TRBD1 cannot be checked. The CDR3 consists of 14 residues. CDR1 and CDR2 (germline): MNHEY, SVGEGT.

This chain connects TRBV7-9 to TRBJ2-7. CDR3 length equals 13 residues. Germline CDR1 reads SEHNR; CDR2 reads FQNEAQ (reference sequence). CDR3 amino acids: CASSFVNRPEQYF. Full variable domain (missing parts from reference TRBV7-9 and TRBJ2-7): DTGVSQNPRHKITKRGQNVTFRCDPISEHNRLYWYRQTLGQGPEFLTYFQNEAQLEKSRLLSDRFSAERPKGSFSTLEIQRTEQGDSAMYLCASSFVNRPEQYFGPGTRLTVT.

The rearrangement uses TRBV19 and TRBJ2-5; TCRdb returns TRBD1, unconfirmable since there is no DNA. Per germline, CDR1 LNHDA and CDR2 SQIVND (reference sequence). The CDR3 is 18 amino acids. This chain's CDR3 is CASSIAGGRGRRQETQYF.

CDR3 amino acids: CASSSYGYTEQFF. This rearrangement joins TRBV27 to TRBJ2-1. The CDR3 loop spans 13 amino acids. Germline CDR1 reads MNHEY; CDR2 reads SMNVEV (reference sequence).

This chain uses TRBV24-1 with TRBJ2-5; TCRdb's D gene call, TRBD1, goes unchecked for lack of DNA. The CDR3 loop spans 15 amino acids. CDR1 and CDR2 (germline): KGHDR, SFDVKD. The chain's CDR3 is CATSYPTGWVETQYF.

This chain links TRBV9 with TRBJ1-2; the TCRdb D gene call, TRBD1, has no DNA to confirm it. Germline values: CDR1 SGDLS, CDR2 YYNGEE. The length of the CDR3 is 15 residues. The chain's CDR3 is CASSVTGGRNYGYTF.

The chain carries TRBV25-1 and TRBJ1-1. CDR1 is MGHDK and CDR2 is SYGVNS in the germline V gene. The CDR3 extends over 13 amino acids. The CDR3 sequence is CASMGSMNTEAFF. The full variable domain, its missing parts supplied by reference TRBV25-1 and TRBJ1-1, is EADIYQTPRYLVIGTGKKITLECSQTMGHDKMYWYQQDPGMELHLIHYSYGVNSTEKGDLSSESTVSRIRTEHFPLTLESARPSHTSQYLCASMGSMNTEAFFGQGTRLTVV.

The gene calls are TRBV20-1 and TRBJ1-1. The V gene's germline CDR1 is DFQATT and CDR2 SNEGSKA (reference sequence). The CDR3 has 16 residues. CDR3 sequence: CSASSPTGGGRTEAFF.

The chain links TRBV12-3 or TRBV12-4 to TRBJ1-2; the D gene TCRdb calls, TRBD1, cannot be checked with no DNA. This CDR3 spans 16 amino acids. The CDR3 protein is CASSFRQGAFRRSYTF.

J is TRBJ2-7 and V is TRBV29-1; TCRdb outputs TRBD1, but without DNA this stays unchecked. This CDR3 is 16 amino acids long. Germline CDR1 and CDR2: SQVTM and ANQGSEA. The CDR3 here is CSVGGTGQRPVSEQYF.

The rearrangement links TRBV29-1 to TRBJ2-3; checking the TCRdb D call of TRBD1 is not possible without DNA. The CDR3 is 17 residues long. The germline gives CDR1 SQVTM, CDR2 ANQGSEA. The CDR3 loop reads CSVVTRGGWANTDTQYF.